The present TCR beta chain was sequenced within a study of cytotoxic CD8 clonotypes in ibrutinib-treated CLL. This CDR3 has 19 amino acids. The ends lost 4 bases at V and 0 bases at J; junction bases unmatched: 15. Germline CDR1 is SNHLY and CDR2 is FYNNEI. The method was immunoSEQ multiplex PCR; TCRdb's version includes in-frame clones alone and lacks a portion of them. The repertoire includes more than 150,000 clones, over 60% of them detected once, and around 15% sits in the top ten. The rearrangement links TRBV2 to TRBJ1-5, with 7 nucleotides matching TRBD1. This sample comprised PBMCs, obtained after 24 months of ibrutinib treatment. The sequence came from a human donor with chronic lymphocytic leukemia. The CDR3 reads CASSVTSTGQEDSNQPQHF. The CDR3 nucleotides read TGTGCCAGCAGTGTCACATCCACTGGACAGGAGGATAGCAATCAGCCCCAGCATTTT.